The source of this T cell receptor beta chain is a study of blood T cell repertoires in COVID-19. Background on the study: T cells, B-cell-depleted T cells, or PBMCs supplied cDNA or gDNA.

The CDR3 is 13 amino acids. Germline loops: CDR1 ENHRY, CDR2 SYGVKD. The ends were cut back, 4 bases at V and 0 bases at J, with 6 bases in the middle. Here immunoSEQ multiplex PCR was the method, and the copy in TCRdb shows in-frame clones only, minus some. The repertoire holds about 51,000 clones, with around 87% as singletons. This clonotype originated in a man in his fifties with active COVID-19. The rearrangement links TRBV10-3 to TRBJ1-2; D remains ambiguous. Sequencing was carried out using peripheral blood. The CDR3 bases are TGTGCCATCAGTGCCGGGGCTAACTATGGCTACACCTTC. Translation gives CAISAGANYGYTF.